The T cell receptor (beta chain) described here comes from a study of T cell changes during pregnancy in multiple sclerosis. V was clipped by 2 bases and J by 5 bases; unmatched bases: 2. The germline V gene has CDR1 KGHSH and CDR2 LQKENI. There are 15 residues in the CDR3. Only in-frame clones appear in the TCRdb table, and some are missing; sequencing was by immunoSEQ multiplex PCR. The sample carries about 93,000 clones, 92% recorded once. This chain joins TRBV18 and TRBJ2-1; TRBD2 matches 11 bases. The source material was peripheral blood, sampled after pregnancy. This receptor was identified in a female donor with multiple sclerosis, enrolled in a pregnancy study. This CDR3 is CASSPSSGGNNEQFF. The DNA of the CDR3 is TGTGCCAGCTCACCATCTAGCGGGGGGAACAATGAGCAGTTCTTC.